The rows below give T cell receptor beta chains drawn from one sample of a study of blood T cell repertoires in COVID-19. Using immunoSEQ multiplex PCR, the repertoire was profiled, and TCRdb retains in-frame clones only, with some absent. The sample holds around 340,000 clones, 75% to 90% seen once. Input material: peripheral blood. These TCRs come from a woman in her sixties with COVID-19, enrolled during active disease. CDR3s include the opening cysteine and the closing phenylalanine or tryptophan. A D gene is named only where the DNA matches it firmly. Only some rows state a clone size, as once, few, many or a class for expanded clones.

. | . | TRBJ1-2 | TRBV7-9 | TGTGCCAGCAGCTTCGGGACACAAGGGAATGGCTACACCTTC | CASSFGTQGNGYTF
. | . | TRBJ2-2 | TRBV27 | TGTGCCAGCAGTCCCCTGAGGGCCCCGAACACCGGGGAGCTGTTTTTT | CASSPLRAPNTGELFF
. | . | TRBJ1-1 | TRBV12-5 | TGTGCTAGTGGTGAACAGGTGAACACTGAAGCTTTCTTT | CASGEQVNTEAFF
. | . | TRBJ2-5 | TRBV7-7 | TGTGCCAGCAGCTTAAACGGCTGGGAGGAGACCCAGTACTTC | CASSLNGWEETQYF
. | TRBD1 | TRBJ1-2 | TRBV2 | TGTGCCAGCAGTGATTTCCCAGGGGGGAGCGGCTACACCTTC | CASSDFPGGSGYTF
. | TRBD2 | TRBJ2-3 | TRBV7-3 | TGTGCCAGCAGCTTAAGGGGGACTACTAGCACAGATACGCAGTATTTT | CASSLRGTTSTDTQYF
. | TRBD2 | TRBJ2-7 | TRBV5-1 | TGCGCCAGCAGCTTGGAGGGCGGGGGGCCCTACGAGCAGTACTTC | CASSLEGGGPYEQYF
. | . | TRBJ2-1 | TRBV11-2 | TGTGCCAGCCACGGGGGCAATGAGCAGTTCTTC | CASHGGNEQFF
. | . | TRBJ2-3 | TRBV3-1/TRBV3-2 | TGTGCCAGCAGCCAAGTAATCGGTACGCAGTATTTT | CASSQVIGTQYF
. | . | TRBJ2-1 | TRBV12-3/TRBV12-4 | TGTGCCACTTCCGGGACTCCCAACAATGAGCAGTTCTTC | CATSGTPNNEQFF
once | TRBD1 | TRBJ1-4 | TRBV6-5 | TGTGCCAGCAGTTATGGGAGCGGGACAGGGATTGAAAAACTGTTTTTT | CASSYGSGTGIEKLFF
once | . | TRBJ1-1 | TRBV3-1/TRBV3-2 | TGTGCCAGCAGCCCGCCTTTGGGAGGGAACACTGAAGCTTTCTTT | CASSPPLGGNTEAFF
. | . | TRBJ1-2 | TRBV7-2 | TGTGCCAGCAGCTTCACACTAGATAACTATGGCTACACCTTC | CASSFTLDNYGYTF
. | . | TRBJ2-3 | TRBV6-9 | TGTGCCAGCAGTTCGCGGGACTTCGGCACAGATACGCAGTATTTT | CASSSRDFGTDTQYF
. | . | TRBJ1-6 | TRBV6-2/TRBV6-3 | TGTGCCAGCAGCCCACGACCCCCGAAGGAGAACTCACCCCTCCACTTT | CASSPRPPKENSPLHF
. | TRBD1 | TRBJ2-2 | TRBV3-1/TRBV3-2 | TGTGCCAGCAGCCAACGGGACAGGGTGGCCGGGGAGCTGTTTTTT | CASSQRDRVAGELFF
. | TRBD1 | TRBJ1-2 | TRBV7-3 | TGTGCCAGCAGCCAGACAGGGGGGGATGGCTACACCTTC | CASSQTGGDGYTF
. | . | TRBJ1-1 | TRBV4-2 | TGTGCCAGCTCTCGGACGGGGGGGAACACTGAAGCTTTCTTT | CASSRTGGNTEAFF
. | . | TRBJ1-1 | TRBV12-3/TRBV12-4 | TGTGCCAGCAGTTTAAGGGAGACTGAAGCTTTCTTT | CASSLRETEAFF
. | . | TRBJ2-5 | TRBV6-5 | TGTGCCACCCAAGGGGGGGCTTCGGGAGAGACCCAGTACTTC | CATQGGASGETQYF
few | . | TRBJ1-1 | TRBV5-6 | TGTGCCAGCAGTAGGGAGAGTACCACTGAAGCTTTCTTT | CASSRESTTEAFF
. | TRBD1 | TRBJ2-2 | TRBV7-3 | TGTGCCAGCAGCGGATCACAGGGGTTAAACGGGGAGCTGTTTTTT | CASSGSQGLNGELFF
. | TRBD1 | TRBJ1-3 | TRBV9 | TGTGCCAGCAGCGTTACAGGGGGTGGAAACACCATATATTTT | CASSVTGGGNTIYF
. | TRBD2 | TRBJ2-5 | TRBV7-3 | TGTGCCAGCAGCTTAATGGCTAGCGGGGGTGAGACCCAGTACTTC | CASSLMASGGETQYF
. | TRBD1 | TRBJ1-2 | TRBV5-1 | TGCGCCAGCAGCAAAGAAGGACAGGGGATTTTCGGCTACACCTTC | CASSKEGQGIFGYTF
. | TRBD1 | TRBJ2-5 | TRBV19 | TGTGCCACCTCGACAGGGGGCGCGAAGACCCAGTACTTC | CATSTGGAKTQYF
. | TRBD2 | TRBJ2-3 | TRBV5-1 | TGCGCCAACCTAGCGGGGGGGCCAAGCACAGATACGCAGTATTTT | CANLAGGPSTDTQYF
. | TRBD2 | TRBJ2-3 | TRBV9 | TGTGCCAGCAGCGTAGGCGGGGGTCGGGGCACAGATACGCAGTATTTT | CASSVGGGRGTDTQYF
. | TRBD1 | TRBJ2-3 | TRBV30 | TGTGCCTGGAGTGTAGGGGGCTCAGATACGCAGTATTTT | CAWSVGGSDTQYF
. | TRBD2 | TRBJ2-1 | TRBV6-5 | TGTGCCAGCAGGAGAGCGGGGGGGCTTATTAATGAGCAGTTCTTC | CASRRAGGLINEQFF
. | . | TRBJ1-2 | TRBV30 | TGTGCCTGGAGTATGCAAGGGGCGCTGGGGGGCTACACCTTC | CAWSMQGALGGYTF
. | TRBD2 | TRBJ2-1 | TRBV7-6 | TGTGCCAGCAGCCGTTATAGCGGGGGGGAGCAGTTCTTC | CASSRYSGGEQFF
. | . | TRBJ1-2 | TRBV19 | TGTGCCAGTAGCCCGGGAGGAGCTTCTAACTATGGCTACACCTTC | CASSPGGASNYGYTF